This T cell receptor beta chain was captured in a study of OX40 agonist ivuxolimab in advanced cancers. Study-wide results and limits: Among the lowest peripheral clonal expansion occurred in 0.1-3.0 mg/kg partial responders. CD8+ T cells were the subset that, on average, had more expanded clones than CD4+.

Clones were sequenced by immunoSEQ multiplex PCR, and TCRdb holds only the in-frame ones, with some missing. This sample has tens of thousands of clones, with approximately 86% found just once. Germline V CDR1 and CDR2: SGHRS, YFSETQ. The CDR3 is 18 residues long. The V end was cut by 4 bases, the J end by 0 bases, with 19 bases between. Points on this clone: Its antigen is unidentified.

Sequences were derived from CD4+ or CD8+ T cells sorted from blood, sampled in a trial of the OX40 agonist ivuxolimab. The sequence derives from an adult with an advanced solid tumor such as melanoma, head and neck, liver or kidney cancer. The V call is TRBV5-1, the J call TRBJ1-4; D unresolved. Here the CDR3 DNA reads TGCGCCAGCAGCCTCGTGGGGTGGCCCCGTGCAACTAATGAAAAACTGTTTTTT. As protein: CASSLVGWPRATNEKLFF.